One and the same sample provided the 25 T cell receptor beta chains below, sequenced in a study of blood T cell repertoires in COVID-19. TCRdb's copy holds only in-frame clones and misses some; the assay was immunoSEQ multiplex PCR. The table includes roughly 340,000 clones, under 95% detected once. Material: peripheral blood. These receptors were taken from a woman aged 18-29 years who had recovered from COVID-19.

The chain links TRBV19 to TRBJ1-1; D is ambiguous. Trimming cost V 10 bases and J 2 bases, with 14 bases left between them. Germline CDR1 LNHDA, CDR2 SQIVND (reference sequence). This CDR3 comprises 13 residues. CDR3: CATSVRLNTEAFF. The CDR3 DNA reads TGTGCCACTTCGGTTCGACTTAACACTGAAGCTTTCTTT.

The rearrangement uses TRBV14 and TRBJ1-2; 7 bases are shared with TRBD1. This CDR3 region has 15 residues. Germline CDR1 and CDR2: SGHDN and FVKESK. After removal of 1 base from V and 1 base from J, the junction contained 3 bases not matched to a gene. The CDR3 region is CASSQGGQFNYGYTF. For the CDR3, the DNA is TGTGCCAGCAGCCAAGGGGGACAGTTTAACTATGGCTACACCTTC.

Concerning this clone itself: The same CDR3 also results from other DNA sequences found in this sample. The chain recombines TRBV7-2 with TRBJ2-5; 13 bases are a match to TRBD2. V shed 5 bases and J 5 bases; nucleotides not matched to a gene: 5. Germline V gene sequence: CDR1 SGHTA, CDR2 FQGNSA. The CDR3 contains 15 residues. The DNA of the CDR3 is TGTGCCAGCAGCCCCGGACTAGCGGGAGCGGAGACCCAGTACTTC. It encodes CASSPGLAGAETQYF.

The chain has TRBV28 and TRBJ2-3; weak D call: TRBD1 (6 bases). Trimming shortened V by 5 bases and J by 3 bases, and 18 bases separated the two germline ends. There are 16 residues in the CDR3. Germline lookup yields CDR1 MDHEN and CDR2 SYDVKM. CDR3 loop: CASSSLGGAQTDTQYF. The CDR3 DNA reads TGTGCCAGCAGTAGTCTTGGGGGCGCCCAGACAGATACGCAGTATTTT.

This chain links TRBV6-2 or TRBV6-3 with TRBJ2-7; 9 bases are shared with TRBD2. J gave up 3 bases and V 5 bases, and 8 bases lay outside the gene matches. In germline, CDR1 is MNHEY, CDR2 SVGEGT. The length of the CDR3 is 15 residues. DNA for the CDR3: TGTGCCAGCAGTCGACCGACTAGCGGCAGCTACGAGCAGTACGTC. The encoded protein is CASSRPTSGSYEQYV.

J is TRBJ1-4 and V is TRBV24-1; maybe TRBD1 (6 bases). This CDR3 spans 15 amino acids. Deletions cut 8 bases from V and 5 bases from J, with 17 bases between. Germline values: CDR1 KGHDR, CDR2 SFDVKD. CDR3 protein: CATTTTWQGNEKLFF. CDR3 coding DNA: TGTGCCACCACCACCACTTGGCAGGGGAATGAAAAACTGTTTTTT.

The J gene is TRBJ1-1, the V gene TRBV24-1; 7 bases match TRBD1. Germline V CDR1 and CDR2: KGHDR, SFDVKD. The CDR3 extends over 13 amino acids. V dropped 5 bases and J dropped 8; count of bases not matched to a gene: 7. This chain's CDR3 is CATSAPGQIEAFF. CDR3 nucleotide sequence: TGTGCCACCAGTGCGCCGGGACAGATAGAAGCTTTCTTT.

The chain employs TRBV7-9 and TRBJ2-1; D is undetermined. V lost 5 bases and J 8 bases, leaving 13 bases between the germline ends. Germline V gene sequence: CDR1 SEHNR, CDR2 FQNEAQ (reference sequence). The length of the CDR3 is 13 residues. The CDR3 DNA reads as TGTGCCAGCAGCCCTAGATCGTACGATGAGCAGTTCTTC. This sequence encodes CASSPRSYDEQFF.

The CDR3 coding sequence is TGTGCCAGCAGTGAAGAGGGTTGGGTCACTGAAGCTTTCTTT. Residues: CASSEEGWVTEAFF. The rearrangement joins TRBV25-1 to TRBJ1-1; D remains unclear. From germline, CDR1 is MGHDK and CDR2 SYGVNS. The CDR3 runs to 14 residues. V was pared by 2 bases and J by 4 bases, with 11 bases between. Variable domain in full (rest from reference TRBV25-1 and TRBJ1-1): EADIYQTPRYLVIGTGKKITLECSQTMGHDKMYWYQQDPGMELHLIHYSYGVNSTEKGDLSSESTVSRIRTEHFPLTLESARPSHTSQYLCASSEEGWVTEAFFGQGTRLTVV.

The chain uses TRBV5-8 and TRBJ1-1, with TRBD1 identical over 7 bases. The CDR3 length is 13 residues. The J segment lost 10 bases and the V segment lost 1 base, leaving 7 bases of the junction unmatched. Germline loops: CDR1 SGHTS, CDR2 YDEGEE. This chain's CDR3 is CASSLTGQIVAFF. The CDR3 DNA sequence: TGTGCCAGCAGCTTGACGGGACAGATTGTAGCTTTCTTT.

The chain couples TRBV4-3 to TRBJ2-7; 9 bases are a match to TRBD2. V lost 3 bases and J lost 5; bases outside the gene matches: 17. Germline V gene data show CDR1 as LGHNA and CDR2 as YSLEER. CDR3 size: 18 residues. The CDR3 loop is CASSHPRERTSVTHEQYV. In DNA, the CDR3 is TGCGCCAGCAGCCACCCGAGAGAGAGGACTAGCGTTACCCACGAGCAGTACGTC.

This clone was seen a single time. The chain uses TRBV6-2 or TRBV6-3 and TRBJ2-5; 9 bases fit TRBD2. From germline, CDR1 is MNHEY and CDR2 SVGEGT. The CDR3 spans 16 residues. V was clipped by 6 bases and J by 3 bases; unmatched bases: 11. This CDR3 reads CASSRLSGSPEETQYF. CDR3 DNA: TGTGCCAGCAGCCGCCTTAGCGGGAGTCCCGAAGAGACCCAGTACTTC.

CDR3 loop: CASSVGLAGPWETQYF. In nucleotides, the CDR3 is TGTGCCAGCAGCGTGGGACTAGCGGGCCCCTGGGAGACCCAGTACTTC. This chain uses TRBV11-3 with TRBJ2-5; 12 bases line up with TRBD2. Germline loops: CDR1 SGHNT, CDR2 YENEEA. V shed 5 bases and J 5 bases; nucleotides not matched to a gene: 9. The CDR3 runs 16 residues.

This clone was found once. The CDR3 is CASSPGREDYNEQFF. As DNA, the CDR3 is TGTGCCAGCTCACCTGGGCGGGAGGACTACAATGAGCAGTTCTTC. The genes are TRBV18 and TRBJ2-1; 8 bases match TRBD2. V lost 3 bases and J lost 3; bases outside the gene matches: 4. The CDR3 has 15 residues. Germline assignment: CDR1 KGHSH and CDR2 LQKENI.

The CDR3 nucleotides are TGTGCCAGCAGCTTCGATGGGACAGGGTTGATGTTTTCGGCTGGCTACACCTTC. Translation: CASSFDGTGLMFSAGYTF. This chain joins TRBV5-4 and TRBJ1-2; 9 bases are shared with TRBD1. CDR1 SGHNT and CDR2 YYREEE come from the germline V gene (reference sequence). The CDR3 is 18 amino acids. V was clipped by 2 bases and J by 7 bases; unmatched bases: 18. Complete variable domain (other parts from reference TRBV5-4 and TRBJ1-2): ETGVTQSPTHLIKTRGQQVTLRCSSQSGHNTVSWYQQALGQGPQFIFQYYREEENGRGNFPPRFSGLQFPNYSSELNVNALELDDSALYLCASSFDGTGLMFSAGYTFGSGTRLTVV.

This rearrangement joins TRBV30 to TRBJ1-1, with 7 bases identical to TRBD1. The junction had 13 bases not matched to a gene; V was cut back by 6 bases and J by 6 bases. Germline V gene lookup returns CDR1 GTSNPN and CDR2 SVGIG (reference sequence). CDR3 size: 14 residues. CDR3 amino acids: CACSTDRVGSEAFF. Written as DNA, the CDR3 is TGTGCCTGTTCTACTGACAGGGTTGGATCTGAAGCTTTCTTT.

The chain couples TRBV19 to TRBJ1-5; D unclear. Trimming took off 6 bases at V and 0 bases at J, with 12 bases between the two ends. The CDR3 has 15 residues. Germline V gene data show CDR1 as LNHDA and CDR2 as SQIVND (reference sequence). CDR3 coding DNA: TGTGCCAGTAGCATCGCGACTCTTAGCAATCAGCCCCAGCATTTT. Its protein product is CASSIATLSNQPQHF.

The V gene is TRBV27, the J gene TRBJ1-2, with a possible D match to TRBD1 (5 bases). From germline, CDR1 is MNHEY and CDR2 SMNVEV (reference sequence). This CDR3 is 13 amino acids long. Trimming cost V 3 bases and J 3 bases, with 8 bases left between them. As DNA, the CDR3 is TGTGCCAGCAGTTTGGGACTTTACTATGGCTACACCTTC. Amino acids: CASSLGLYYGYTF.

This sequence joins TRBV6-6 and TRBJ1-2; 7 positions match TRBD1. There are 19 residues in the CDR3. With V trimmed by 5 bases and J by 0 bases, 18 bases remained unmatched. Germline CDR1 is MNHNY and CDR2 is SVGAGI (reference sequence). The CDR3 DNA sequence: TGTGCCAGCAGTCCGCCCAGGGGGTATACCACTCAAGCTAACTATGGCTACACCTTC. Residues: CASSPPRGYTTQANYGYTF.

This chain joins TRBV29-1 and TRBJ1-1; tentative D call: TRBD1 (5 bases). The CDR3 covers 13 residues. Germline lookup yields CDR1 SQVTM and CDR2 ANQGSEA. V was clipped by 4 bases and J by 4 bases, with 13 bases between them. The CDR3 region is CSVGGGVGTEAFF. CDR3 nucleotides: TGCAGCGTTGGGGGAGGGGTGGGCACTGAAGCTTTCTTT. The whole variable domain, remainder taken from reference TRBV29-1 and TRBJ1-1, is SAVISQKPSRDICQRGTSLTIQCQVDSQVTMMFWYRQQPGQSLTLIATANQGSEATYESGFVIDKFPISRPNLTFSTLTVSNMSPEDSSIYLCSVGGGVGTEAFFGQGTRLTVV.

The chain links TRBV27 to TRBJ2-1; a possible D gene is TRBD2 (5 bases). CDR3 length: 16 amino acids. Germline CDR1 reads MNHEY; CDR2 reads SMNVEV (reference sequence). Trimming took 6 bases from V and 2 from J, leaving 17 bases between them. This chain's CDR3 is CASSPPGEYPYNEQFF. The CDR3 DNA sequence: TGTGCCAGCAGCCCACCCGGGGAGTATCCCTACAATGAGCAGTTCTTC.

This sequence joins TRBV28 and TRBJ2-1; perhaps TRBD2 as D (6 bases). Deletions cut 1 base from V and 3 bases from J, with 10 bases between. Germline CDR1 MDHEN, CDR2 SYDVKM. This CDR3 region has 15 residues. CDR3 sequence: CASSLYAGYYNEQFF. CDR3 DNA: TGTGCCAGCAGTTTATACGCGGGATACTACAATGAGCAGTTCTTC.

This clone was picked up one time. This chain uses TRBV6-2 or TRBV6-3 with TRBJ1-2; D not certain. This CDR3 contains 16 residues. Deletions cut 0 bases from V and 6 bases from J, with 17 bases between. The germline CDR1 and CDR2 sequences are MNHEY and SVGEGT. In DNA, the CDR3 is TGTGCCAGCAGTTACTCGAAGCGGGGAGCAATTCATGGCTACACCTTC. Its protein product is CASSYSKRGAIHGYTF.

This chain uses TRBV27 with TRBJ1-5; possibly TRBD1 for D (6 bases). This CDR3 is 14 amino acids long. With 8 bases removed from V and 5 bases from J, the gap between germline ends came to 16 bases. Germline CDR1 MNHEY, CDR2 SMNVEV (reference sequence). CDR3 protein: CASREDSTYQPQHF. CDR3 coding DNA: TGTGCCAGCCGGGAGGACAGTACTTATCAGCCCCAGCATTTT.

V and J are TRBV6-5 and TRBJ1-2; 7 bases line up with TRBD1. Germline lookup yields CDR1 MNHEY and CDR2 SVGAGI. Trimming removed 6 bases from V and 0 bases from J; junction bases left unmatched: 4. The CDR3 has 14 residues. The CDR3 here is CASRPGGANYGYTF. The CDR3 nucleotides read TGTGCCAGCAGGCCAGGGGGAGCTAACTATGGCTACACCTTC.